Below are 13 T cell receptor beta chains sequenced from a single sample in a study of technical replicates of blood from several donors. Produced via immunoSEQ multiplex PCR; TCRdb's table is partial and in-frame only. The table records about 93,000 clones, around 95% of them present only once. The sequenced sample was T cells isolated from PBMCs. The receptor set was obtained from a human donor in good health.

The gene calls are TRBV7-9 and TRBJ1-6; maybe TRBD1 (5 bases). The CDR3 has 10 residues. Germline-derived CDR1 and CDR2 are SEHNR and FQNEAQ (reference sequence). V gave up 9 bases and J gave up 12 bases, with 9 bases separating them. CDR3 DNA sequence: TGTGCCAGGGGGGGGGTACCCCTCCACTTT. Translated, it gives CARGGVPLHF.

The rearrangement links TRBV5-4 to TRBJ2-5, with D maybe TRBD1 (5 bases). CDR1 is SGHNT and CDR2 is YYREEE in the germline V gene (reference sequence). This CDR3 has 14 amino acids. Trimming left V 4 bases short and J 5 bases short, with 15 bases between. The CDR3, as DNA: TGTGCCAGCAGCCCCTCTAGGGGCCAGGAGACCCAGTACTTC. Translation: CASSPSRGQETQYF.

The J gene is TRBJ2-1, the V gene TRBV7-3; D remains ambiguous. This CDR3 is 14 amino acids long. V was pared by 5 bases and J by 6 bases, with 14 bases between. Per the germline V gene, CDR1 is SGHTA and CDR2 is FQGTGA. CDR3 sequence (DNA): TGTGCCAGCAGCCTCTCCGTAGAGTCCAATGAGCAGTTCTTC. This translates into CASSLSVESNEQFF.

The chain uses TRBV10-1 and TRBJ2-7, with TRBD2 identical over 10 bases. This CDR3 has 16 residues. Germline lookup yields CDR1 WNHNN and CDR2 SYGVQD (reference sequence). Unmatched junction bases numbered 6, after V lost 3 bases and J lost 1 base. CDR3 protein: CASSDYGLAESYEQYF. The CDR3 region has the DNA TGCGCCAGCAGTGACTACGGACTAGCGGAATCCTACGAGCAGTACTTC.

The chain uses TRBV9 and TRBJ2-5, with 9 bases matching TRBD1. This CDR3 is 15 amino acids long. V shed 3 bases, J shed 4 bases, and the junction held 7 bases outside the gene matches. Germline-derived CDR1 and CDR2 are SGDLS and YYNGEE. For the CDR3, the DNA is TGTGCCAGCAGCGGAGACGGGACAGGGATAGAGACCCAGTACTTC. Its translation: CASSGDGTGIETQYF.

This chain connects TRBV9 to TRBJ1-1; TRBD1 matches at 9 bases. Germline CDR1 is SGDLS and CDR2 is YYNGEE. The CDR3 spans 15 residues. V was pared by 3 bases and J by 5 bases, with 8 bases of the junction left unmatched. CDR3 coding DNA: TGTGCCAGCAGCGACCCAGACAGGGGGTTTACTGAAGCTTTCTTT. Residues: CASSDPDRGFTEAFF. The full variable domain, in which reference TRBV9 and TRBJ1-1 provide the parts outside the CDR3, is DSGVTQTPKHLITATGQRVTLRCSPRSGDLSVYWYQQSLDQGLQFLIQYYNGEERAKGNILERFSAQQFPDLHSELNLSSLELGDSALYFCASSDPDRGFTEAFFGQGTRLTVV.

The chain has TRBV7-2 and TRBJ2-7; 7 nucleotides align to TRBD2. The CDR3 sequence is 14 residues long. J was trimmed by 5 bases and V by 4 bases; bases with no gene match: 8. Germline values: CDR1 SGHTA, CDR2 FQGNSA. CDR3 region: CASSSLGLGNEQYF. CDR3 DNA sequence: TGTGCCAGCAGCTCTTTAGGACTAGGTAACGAGCAGTACTTC.

The chain joins TRBV29-1 to TRBJ1-1, with D uncertain. CDR3 length equals 13 residues. Germline-derived CDR1 and CDR2 are SQVTM and ANQGSEA. The V end was cut by 0 bases, the J end by 4 bases, with 9 bases between. CDR3 DNA sequence: TGCAGCGTTGAAGATCGGGTTAGCACTGAAGCTTTCTTT. Translated, it gives CSVEDRVSTEAFF.

This rearrangement joins TRBV10-1 to TRBJ2-5; no reliable D call. Trimming left V 5 bases short and J 5 bases short, with 12 bases between. The CDR3 has 13 amino acids. Per the germline V gene, CDR1 is WNHNN and CDR2 is SYGVQD (reference sequence). The CDR3 loop reads CASSMASWETQYF. The CDR3, as DNA: TGCGCCAGCAGTATGGCCAGTTGGGAGACCCAGTACTTC.

V is TRBV5-1 and J is TRBJ2-5, with TRBD2 matching 10 bases. Germline loops: CDR1 SGHRS, CDR2 YFSETQ. The junction had 14 bases not matched to a gene; V was cut back by 4 bases and J by 5 bases. The CDR3 runs to 17 residues. In nucleotides, the CDR3 is TGCGCCAGCAGCCCAGCATGGGCTAGCGGGGGTGGGGAGACCCAGTACTTC. Translated: CASSPAWASGGGETQYF.

This clone was picked up one time. V and J are TRBV30 and TRBJ2-7, with TRBD2 identical over 11 bases. Germline assignment: CDR1 GTSNPN and CDR2 SVGIG (reference sequence). J was trimmed by 9 bases and V by 0 bases; bases with no gene match: 7. This CDR3 comprises 14 residues. CDR3 nucleotide sequence: TGTGCCTGGAGTGTATTAACTAGCGGGGGTACGCAGTACTTC. Translating it yields CAWSVLTSGGTQYF.

The chain carries TRBV10-1 and TRBJ1-5, with D perhaps TRBD1 (6 bases). The V end lost 10 bases, the J end lost 3 bases, and 13 bases lay between the germline ends. This CDR3 region has 13 residues. The germline V gene encodes CDR1 WNHNN and CDR2 SYGVQD (reference sequence). The CDR3 sequence: CANRTANNQPQHF. The CDR3 DNA follows: TGCGCCAACAGGACAGCGAACAATCAGCCCCAGCATTTT.

The rearrangement uses TRBV13 and TRBJ1-3; D is undetermined. V lost 5 bases and J 0 bases, leaving 14 bases between the germline ends. Germline-derived CDR1 and CDR2 are PRHDT and FYEKMQ (reference sequence). This CDR3 comprises 16 residues. DNA of the CDR3: TGTGCCAGCAGCCGGGGAGGGTCGCTCTCTGGAAACACCATATATTTT. It translates to CASSRGGSLSGNTIYF.